These 22 T cell receptor beta chains came from one sample sequenced in a study of T cell responses to AZD1222 COVID-19 vaccine. Assay: immunoSEQ multiplex PCR; the TCRdb copy retains only in-frame clones and omits some. This sample has about 150,000 clones, with just over 90% found just once. The sample consisted of peripheral blood, taken on day 0 of AZD1222 vaccination. Receptors were obtained from an adult in good health.

The rearrangement links TRBV9 to TRBJ1-5; a weak D match, TRBD1 (6 bases). V lost 4 bases and J 6 bases, leaving 11 bases between the germline ends. The CDR3 has 13 residues. Germline-derived CDR1 and CDR2 are SGDLS and YYNGEE. The CDR3 DNA reads as TGTGCCAGCAGCCTAACAGGGTCTCAGCCCCAGCATTTT. Protein product: CASSLTGSQPQHF.

V gene TRBV7-2 combines with J gene TRBJ2-1; 7 positions match TRBD1. V shed 5 bases, J shed 8 bases, and the junction held 3 bases outside the gene matches. Germline loops: CDR1 SGHTA, CDR2 FQGNSA. This CDR3 is 12 amino acids long. CDR3 DNA sequence: TGTGCCAGCAGCCAACAGGGGTATGAGCAGTTCTTC. It codes for CASSQQGYEQFF.

The CDR3 protein is CASSSGQGGEKLFF. In DNA, the CDR3 is TGTGCCAGCAGCTCGGGACAGGGGGGCGAAAAACTGTTTTTT. The chain employs TRBV5-4 and TRBJ1-4; 11 bases map to TRBD1. V lost 3 bases and J lost 8; bases outside the gene matches: 3. CDR3 length equals 14 residues. CDR1 and CDR2 from the germline V gene are SGHNT and YYREEE (reference sequence).

The gene calls are TRBV21-1 and TRBJ2-7; the tabulated D call, TRBD1, remains unverified against the DNA. TRBV21-1 constitutes a pseudogene. The CDR3 extends over 15 amino acids. The CDR3 protein is CASSSQRQGDYEQYF. The CDR3 DNA sequence: TGTGCCAGCAGCAGTCAGAGACAAGGGGACTACGAGCAGTACTTC.

This chain joins TRBV27 and TRBJ2-3, with no clear D. CDR1 and CDR2 from the germline V gene are MNHEY and SMNVEV (reference sequence). CDR3 length: 14 residues. Between the trimmed V and J ends, which lost 2 bases and 2 bases, there was a span of 8 bases. CDR3 sequence (DNA): TGTGCCAGCAGTTTAGGTGGCAACACAGATACGCAGTATTTT. Its translation: CASSLGGNTDTQYF.

The chain joins TRBV4-2 to TRBJ1-2; 12 bases map to TRBD1. The CDR3 sequence is 17 residues long. Germline lookup yields CDR1 LGHNA and CDR2 YNFKEQ. The V gene end was trimmed by 6 bases and the J gene end by 0 bases; junction bases not matched to a gene: 8. In nucleotides, the CDR3 is TGTGCCAGCAGGCCCGGGGACAGGGGGCCTTCTAACTATGGCTACACCTTC. It yields the protein CASRPGDRGPSNYGYTF.

This clone was seen just once. V and J are TRBV7-9 and TRBJ1-2; D unresolved. V was pared by 1 base and J by 4 bases, with 13 bases between. The CDR3 has 15 residues. Germline V gives CDR1 SEHNR, CDR2 FQNEAQ (reference sequence). The CDR3 DNA reads as TGTGCCAGCAGCTTAGGGACCCTACGGTTCTATGGCTACACCTTC. Encoded protein: CASSLGTLRFYGYTF.

The chain is built from TRBV18 and TRBJ1-5; maybe TRBD1 (6 bases). The CDR3 extends over 15 amino acids. Germline V CDR1 and CDR2: KGHSH, LQKENI. V was cut by 3 bases and J by 4 bases, with 13 bases left in between. CDR3 coding DNA: TGTGCCAGCTCACCGGGACAAACGAGAAATCAGCCCCAGCATTTT. It yields the protein CASSPGQTRNQPQHF.

This chain joins TRBV6-1 and TRBJ1-2; TRBD1 is a possible D gene (5 bases). This CDR3 has 15 amino acids. The germline gives CDR1 MNHNS, CDR2 SASEGT. V was trimmed by 2 bases and J by 4 bases, leaving 14 bases between them. CDR3 protein: CASSETDRAFYGYTF. CDR3 bases: TGTGCCAGCAGTGAAACCGACAGAGCATTCTATGGCTACACCTTC.

The V gene is TRBV6-6, the J gene TRBJ1-4, with TRBD1 matching 7 bases. CDR3 size: 14 residues. J gave up 6 bases and V 5 bases, and 6 bases lay outside the gene matches. Germline V CDR1 and CDR2: MNHNY, SVGAGI (reference sequence). The chain's CDR3 is CASSIRGRDEKLFF. The CDR3 DNA sequence: TGTGCCAGCAGTATTAGGGGGCGGGATGAAAAACTGTTTTTT.

The chain joins TRBV7-6 to TRBJ2-5; D gene ambiguous. Trimming removed 2 bases at V and 7 bases at J, with 20 bases between. The CDR3 sequence is 16 residues long. Germline V gene sequence: CDR1 SGHVS, CDR2 FNYEAQ. The CDR3 DNA reads as TGTGCCAGCAGCTTAATCTCGACAAAACCTCCGGGGACCCAGTACTTC. Its translation is CASSLISTKPPGTQYF.

The chain has TRBV12-3 or TRBV12-4 and TRBJ2-5; no reliable D call. V was clipped by 6 bases and J by 5 bases, with 13 bases between them. The CDR3 consists of 13 residues. CDR3 sequence (DNA): TGTGCCAGCAGCACTACGAGGTCTGAGACCCAGTACTTC. Translated: CASSTTRSETQYF.

V and J are TRBV11-2 and TRBJ2-7; a possible D gene is TRBD1 (5 bases). Germline CDR1 and CDR2: SGHAT and FQNNGV. Trimming stripped 1 base from V and 3 bases from J, with 10 bases between. This CDR3 has 14 amino acids. CDR3 DNA sequence: TGTGCCAGCAGCTTAGCCCCAGGGCTCTACGAGCAGTACTTC. This translates into CASSLAPGLYEQYF.

With regard to this clone: At one end, the junction sequence differs from germline, possibly due to a read error. The rearrangement joins TRBV9 to TRBJ1-2; D call uncertain. The CDR3 contains 16 residues. Germline V CDR1 and CDR2: SGDLS, YYNGEE. As DNA, the CDR3 is TGTGCCAGCAGCGTAGATAGGAAAACCCCTAACTATGGCCACACCTTC. Protein sequence: CASSVDRKTPNYGHTF.

Concerning this clone itself: This same CDR3 is encoded by further DNA sequences in the sample. This sequence joins TRBV7-8 and TRBJ1-1, with no clear D. V was cut by 5 bases and J by 1 base, with 14 bases left in between. Germline-derived CDR1 and CDR2 are SGHVS and FQNEAQ. The CDR3 is 15 amino acids. CDR3 region: CASSPGGRSNTEAFF. CDR3 in DNA: TGTGCCAGCAGCCCAGGTGGACGGTCGAACACTGAAGCTTTCTTT.

The chain uses TRBV19 and TRBJ1-3; D gene unclear. The CDR3 contains 16 residues. CDR1 and CDR2 (germline): LNHDA, SQIVND (reference sequence). With 3 bases removed from V and 0 bases from J, the gap between germline ends came to 12 bases. Written as DNA, the CDR3 is TGTGCCAGTAGTATCATCGGAGGGCCCTCTGGAAACACCATATATTTT. Protein: CASSIIGGPSGNTIYF. The whole variable domain, filled in from reference TRBV19 and TRBJ1-3, reads DGGITQSPKYLFRKEGQNVTLSCEQNLNHDAMYWYRQDPGQGLRLIYYSQIVNDFQKGDIAEGYSVSREKKESFPLTVTSAQKNPTAFYLCASSIIGGPSGNTIYFGEGSWLTVV.

The rearrangement joins TRBV4-1 to TRBJ2-1; D may be TRBD1 (5 bases). Trimming removed 4 bases from V and 6 bases from J, with 16 bases in between. This CDR3 spans 15 amino acids. Germline V gives CDR1 MGHRA, CDR2 YSYEKL. The CDR3 DNA is TGCGCCAGCAGCCTCATAGACAGTCCCCCCAATGAGCAGTTCTTC. It codes for CASSLIDSPPNEQFF.

This chain links TRBV24-1 with TRBJ1-5, with D perhaps TRBD1 (6 bases). This CDR3 spans 14 amino acids. Germline values: CDR1 KGHDR, CDR2 SFDVKD. Trimming removed 4 bases at V and 1 base at J, with 7 bases between. The CDR3 nucleotides are TGTGCCACCAGTGACAGGGGAAGCAATCAGCCCCAGCATTTT. Amino acids: CATSDRGSNQPQHF.

This clone was seen once. This chain uses TRBV6-6 with TRBJ2-5; D possibly corresponds to TRBD1 (6 bases). V lost 6 bases and J 5 bases, leaving 16 bases between the germline ends. Germline V CDR1 and CDR2: MNHNY, SVGAGI (reference sequence). The CDR3 has 14 residues. The DNA for the CDR3 is TGTGCCAGCAGATTGACAACAGGGTTTGAGACCCAGTACTTC. Its protein product is CASRLTTGFETQYF.

The chain employs TRBV5-4 and TRBJ2-7, with 8 bases that match TRBD1. Trimming took 9 bases from V and 3 from J; bases not matched to a gene: 20. The germline V gene encodes CDR1 SGHNT and CDR2 YYREEE (reference sequence). The length of the CDR3 is 17 residues. The CDR3 reads CATGAGGPIPPDYEQYF. The CDR3 bases are TGTGCCACGGGGGCAGGGGGCCCTATACCGCCTGACTACGAGCAGTACTTC.

The rearrangement joins TRBV19 to TRBJ2-7, with D maybe TRBD1 (6 bases). The V gene's germline CDR1 is LNHDA and CDR2 SQIVND (reference sequence). The V and J ends lost 5 bases and 0 bases respectively, with 17 bases between them. CDR3 length: 16 amino acids. The CDR3 is CASSPEQGIISYEQYF. The CDR3 DNA reads as TGTGCCAGTAGTCCCGAACAGGGTATAATCTCCTACGAGCAGTACTTC.

J is TRBJ1-2 and V is TRBV5-4; 9 bases are a match to TRBD1. Trimming took 2 bases from V and 7 from J; bases not matched to a gene: 9. The germline V gene encodes CDR1 SGHNT and CDR2 YYREEE (reference sequence). CDR3 length equals 15 residues. The CDR3: CASSFPLTGGLGYTF. The CDR3 DNA follows: TGTGCCAGCAGCTTCCCCTTGACAGGGGGTCTTGGCTACACCTTC.